This entry concerns a single T cell receptor beta chain. Its antigen is still unknown. The input lacks base qualities; no much larger clone sits a single base away. Clipping removes 5 bases from V and 7 bases from J, with 11 as the unmatched junction base count. From the cysteine through the phenylalanine, the CDR3 covers 15 amino acids. Just CDR3 DNA is preserved here, 45 bases in frame from base 1. Looking up the germline V gene yields CDR1 MNHEY and CDR2 SVGAGI. This sample is drawn from a study of cytomegalovirus exposure and HLA in healthy donors (dated by TCRdb to 2017 to 2019). For the wider study: According to a later analysis, one platform produced both the 110 or so validation repertoires and the roughly 650 repertoires of the first cohort. The study aimed to test whether signatures of past pathogen exposure could be identified by cataloging public T cell receptors. The study combined high-throughput TCR immunosequencing, statistical association of individual TCRs with disease status, and machine learning to predict cytomegalovirus infection status. Along with the approximately 650-subject first cohort, a separate validation cohort of 120 different subjects was used.

The donors were included in the validation cohort of over a hundred subjects, a group kept apart from the approximately 650-subject first cohort. General study outcomes and caveats: All 110 or so repertoires were used to score co-occurrence in the validation cohort in a later analysis, because that analysis had no HLA typing for the cohort. A later analysis found that TCRs clustered in the first cohort also tended to co-occur in the 120 validation repertoires, with approximately 94% of cluster scores above 0. A total of 150 or so TCR beta chains were listed by the study as associated with cytomegalovirus. The authors suggested that the approach could potentially be extended to other disease states and immunological phenotypes. Most TCR sequences were observed very rarely across donors, whereas some public TCRs were present in many individuals. The classifier was reported to diagnose cytomegalovirus status with high specificity and sensitivity in both the original and validation cohorts. In vitro tests confirmed that a few of the cytomegalovirus-associated TCR beta chains recognize cytomegalovirus antigens.

The method was the immunoSEQ multiplex PCR assay. Per the original workflow: To diagnose cytomegalovirus status from the catalog of TCR beta chain sequences, a statistical classification framework was built. Entries here come from immuneACCESS through TCRdb and include only in-frame sequences with V and J called. Some clones fail to appear in such tables; in the studies checked, an unresolved V gene covers under half of the shortfall, and the cause of the remainder is unknown. V and J calls and clone size are as listed in that table; D and trimming were resolved from the DNA. The sample includes 250,000 or so clones, with about 90% observed a single time. The ten largest clonotypes hold 0.35% to 0.45% of the sample.

This TCR derives from a woman aged 18-29 years in good health and CMV-seronegative. This sequence uses TRBV6-5 and TRBJ1-1, with 9 bases in between that match TRBD1. The sample comprised PBMCs. Here the CDR3 is given as CASSRALTGGIEAFF. The DNA reads TGTGCCAGCAGTCGAGCATTGACAGGGGGGATTGAAGCTTTCTTT.